Below, 27 T cell receptor beta chains from the same sample are listed, as sequenced in a study of beta chain features in type 1 diabetes listed by TCRdb under 2018. Beyond this particular receptor, the publication reports: Type 1 diabetes patients showed a moderate but significant shortening of TCRB CDR3 length in all four CD4+ subsets.

No cognate antigen is known for these TCRs. The protocol used for the library was the immunoSEQ multiplex PCR assay. All of the isolated RNA was reverse transcribed with the High Capacity cDNA Reverse Transcription Kit, so expressed TCRB transcripts were sequenced. Here the immuneACCESS table is served through TCRdb, limited to in-frame sequences with V and J called. Missing clones are a known gap in these copies; in checked studies unresolved V genes cover under half, and the rest lacks a known reason. Recorded for this sample are some 660,000 clones; more than 13% of them occurred a single time. 0.035% to 0.04% of the sample belongs to the ten largest clones. The sample consisted of naive CD4+ T cells from blood. What this sample's cell subset or site label stands for: true naive CD4+ T cells. All receptors derive from a man in his late teens or twenties with type 1 diabetes.

The rearrangement links TRBV6-5 to TRBJ2-7; D is ambiguous. The germline V and J ends were trimmed by 2 bases and 3 bases, with 8 bases remaining between them. This CDR3 spans 13 amino acids. Germline V CDR1 and CDR2: MNHEY, SVGAGI. This CDR3 reads CASSYARHYEQYF. The DNA of the CDR3 is TGTGCCAGCAGTTACGCCCGGCACTACGAGCAGTACTTC.

The chain couples TRBV9 to TRBJ1-6, with no clear D. The CDR3 has 14 amino acids. Per the germline V gene, CDR1 is SGDLS and CDR2 is YYNGEE. Trimming stripped 0 bases from V and 7 bases from J, with 8 bases between. The CDR3 reads CASSVEDENSPLHF. In DNA form, the CDR3 reads TGTGCCAGCAGCGTAGAGGACGAGAATTCACCCCTCCACTTT.

J is TRBJ1-1 and V is TRBV5-1; D uncertain. Germline V gene lookup returns CDR1 SGHRS and CDR2 YFSETQ. The CDR3 is made up of 15 amino acids. Trimming cost V 4 bases and J 7 bases, with 20 bases left between them. CDR3 DNA sequence: TGCGCCAGCAGCCTGGTCGCACTGGTGCAAAATGAAGCTTTCTTT. This sequence encodes CASSLVALVQNEAFF.

This clone has just a few counts. The J gene is TRBJ2-1, the V gene TRBV4-2, with 7 bases aligning to TRBD2. This CDR3 region has 17 residues. J gave up 7 bases and V 0 bases, and 12 bases lay outside the gene matches. Germline-derived CDR1 and CDR2 are LGHNA and YNFKEQ. Here the CDR3 reads CASSQDLFGGSLNEQFF. DNA for the CDR3: TGTGCCAGCAGCCAAGATCTATTCGGCGGGAGTCTGAATGAGCAGTTCTTC.

The chain couples TRBV9 to TRBJ2-3; 10 bases align to TRBD2. Germline V gene data show CDR1 as SGDLS and CDR2 as YYNGEE. The length of the CDR3 is 15 residues. Trimming removed 6 bases from V and 3 bases from J; junction bases left unmatched: 7. CDR3 sequence reads: CASTRGTSDTDTQYF. The CDR3 DNA is TGTGCCAGCACCAGGGGGACTAGCGATACAGATACGCAGTATTTT.

The CDR3 DNA follows: TGTGCCAGCAGCTTGTCGACAGGGACTAACTATGGCTACACCTTC. The encoded protein is CASSLSTGTNYGYTF. The V and J genes are TRBV7-2 and TRBJ1-2, with 7 bases lining up with TRBD1. The J segment lost 0 bases and the V segment lost 3 bases, leaving 4 bases of the junction unmatched. The CDR3 totals 15 residues. Looked up from germline, CDR1 is SGHTA and CDR2 is FQGNSA. The whole variable domain, filled in from reference TRBV7-2 and TRBJ1-2, reads GAGVSQSPSNKVTEKGKDVELRCDPISGHTALYWYRQSLGQGLEFLIYFQGNSAPDKSGLPSDRFSAERTGGSVSTLTIQRTQQEDSAVYLCASSLSTGTNYGYTFGSGTRLTVV.

This clone came up a few times. This sample also contains other DNA sequences that code for the same CDR3. The chain combines TRBV5-1 with TRBJ2-5; no reliable D call. The CDR3 covers 11 residues. Germline lookup yields CDR1 SGHRS and CDR2 YFSETQ. Between the trimmed V and J ends, which lost 4 bases and 3 bases, there was a span of 4 bases. The CDR3: CASSREETQYF. In nucleotides, the CDR3 is TGCGCCAGCAGCCGGGAAGAGACCCAGTACTTC.

The V and J genes are TRBV4-1 and TRBJ2-5; unclear D gene. CDR3 length: 14 residues. V was trimmed by 2 bases and J by 5 bases, leaving 12 bases between them. Germline V gene sequence: CDR1 MGHRA, CDR2 YSYEKL. The CDR3 DNA sequence: TGCGCCAGCAGCCAATTAGTGAGGTCGGAGACCCAGTACTTC. Amino acid sequence: CASSQLVRSETQYF.

The rearrangement uses TRBV4-1 and TRBJ2-1; D tentatively fits TRBD1 or TRBD2 (6 bases each). V lost 6 bases and J lost 9, with 24 bases in between. The V gene's germline CDR1 is MGHRA and CDR2 YSYEKL. The CDR3 has 16 amino acids. CDR3 DNA sequence: TGCGCCAGCAGTGTGGGGGGACAAAACAGGGTCTCTGAGCAGTTCTTC. This translates into CASSVGGQNRVSEQFF.

This sequence joins TRBV2 and TRBJ2-1; D is ambiguous. Trimming shortened V by 2 bases and J by 4 bases, and 6 bases separated the two germline ends. Germline lookup yields CDR1 SNHLY and CDR2 FYNNEI. The length of the CDR3 is 13 residues. The chain's CDR3 is CASSETGYNEQFF. The CDR3 coding sequence is TGTGCCAGCAGTGAAACCGGGTACAATGAGCAGTTCTTC.

The chain is built from TRBV14 and TRBJ1-1; TRBD1 matches 7 bases. Per germline, CDR1 SGHDN and CDR2 FVKESK. The V and J ends lost 4 bases and 6 bases, in that order; junction bases with no gene match: 8. The CDR3 extends over 14 amino acids. The CDR3, as DNA: TGTGCCAGCAGCCGACAGGGAGCCAGGGCTGAAGCTTTCTTT. The encoded protein is CASSRQGARAEAFF.

This rearrangement joins TRBV29-1 to TRBJ1-2, with a possible D match to TRBD1 (5 bases). CDR1 is SQVTM and CDR2 is ANQGSEA in the germline V gene. The CDR3 contains 10 residues. Trimming stripped 4 bases from V and 6 bases from J, with 6 bases between. CDR3 coding DNA: TGCAGCGTTGGAGGGGATGGCTACACCTTC. This sequence encodes CSVGGDGYTF. Using reference TRBV29-1 and TRBJ1-2 for the parts outside the CDR3, the full variable domain is SAVISQKPSRDICQRGTSLTIQCQVDSQVTMMFWYRQQPGQSLTLIATANQGSEATYESGFVIDKFPISRPNLTFSTLTVSNMSPEDSSIYLCSVGGDGYTFGSGTRLTVV.

This chain connects TRBV2 to TRBJ2-1, with 7 bases fitting TRBD2. The CDR3 has 14 amino acids. Germline V gene sequence: CDR1 SNHLY, CDR2 FYNNEI. Trimming removed 5 bases from V and 13 bases from J; junction bases left unmatched: 14. CDR3 nucleotide sequence: TGTGCCAGCAGTTCCCAATCACCGGGACTACTCCAGTTCTTC. The encoded protein is CASSSQSPGLLQFF.

This clone has more than one count but fewer than ten. CDR3: CASTPGGRGSRYEQYF. CDR3 DNA sequence: TGTGCCAGCACCCCAGGAGGCCGGGGATCTCGCTACGAGCAGTACTTC. V gene TRBV28 combines with J gene TRBJ2-7; maybe TRBD2 (5 bases). Per the germline V gene, CDR1 is MDHEN and CDR2 is SYDVKM. V gave up 7 bases and J gave up 3 bases, with 22 bases separating them. The CDR3 spans 16 residues.

This chain connects TRBV15 to TRBJ2-7, with D perhaps being TRBD1 or TRBD2 (5 bases each). Trimming took off 0 bases at V and 2 bases at J, with 11 bases between the two ends. Germline V gene data show CDR1 as LNHNV and CDR2 as YYDKDF (reference sequence). The CDR3 runs to 15 residues. CDR3 region: CATSRDIVGAYEQYF. CDR3 sequence (DNA): TGTGCCACCAGCAGAGATATAGTGGGGGCCTACGAGCAGTACTTC.

This clone was observed a handful of times. This chain links TRBV19 with TRBJ2-1; 12 nucleotides line up with TRBD2. Per germline, CDR1 LNHDA and CDR2 SQIVND (reference sequence). This CDR3 contains 15 residues. With 3 bases clipped from V and 8 bases from J, the junction kept 5 bases outside the gene matches. CDR3 loop: CASSIRTSGTDEQFF. In DNA, the CDR3 is TGTGCCAGTAGTATTCGGACTAGCGGGACAGATGAGCAGTTCTTC. Full variable domain (missing parts from reference TRBV19 and TRBJ2-1): DGGITQSPKYLFRKEGQNVTLSCEQNLNHDAMYWYRQDPGQGLRLIYYSQIVNDFQKGDIAEGYSVSREKKESFPLTVTSAQKNPTAFYLCASSIRTSGTDEQFFGPGTRLTVL.

This clone appeared a few times. This specimen includes other DNA sequences encoding the same CDR3. This chain uses TRBV25-1 with TRBJ1-2; D is undetermined. This CDR3 region has 12 residues. Germline V gene lookup returns CDR1 MGHDK and CDR2 SYGVNS. Trimming cost V 4 bases and J 2 bases, with 5 bases left between them. The CDR3 bases are TGTGCCAGCAGTGGCCAGAACTATGGCTACACCTTC. Translated: CASSGQNYGYTF.

Only a few counts were recorded for this clone. The V and J genes are TRBV29-1 and TRBJ1-4; TRBD1 agrees at 10 bases. This CDR3 has 14 amino acids. J gave up 6 bases and V 3 bases, and 4 bases lay outside the gene matches. The germline V gene has CDR1 SQVTM and CDR2 ANQGSEA. The CDR3 is CSVDVGTGDEKLFF. The CDR3 region has the DNA TGCAGCGTTGATGTAGGGACAGGGGATGAAAAACTGTTTTTT.

The rearrangement uses TRBV18 and TRBJ1-5; D is unclear. The germline CDR1 and CDR2 sequences are KGHSH and LQKENI. Trimming cost V 1 base and J 4 bases, with 23 bases left between them. The CDR3 sequence is 19 residues long. The CDR3 protein is CASSPLPLSNGSPNQPQHF. Here the CDR3 DNA reads TGTGCCAGCTCACCACTCCCCCTATCGAATGGTTCGCCTAATCAGCCCCAGCATTTT.

This clone was picked up a small number of times. The DNA of the CDR3 is TGTGCCAGCAGCTTTCGGACTAGCGGGAGGAACGACAATGAGCAGTTCTTC. Amino acid sequence: CASSFRTSGRNDNEQFF. The chain joins TRBV5-4 to TRBJ2-1; the match to TRBD2 covers 14 bases. V lost 2 bases to trimming and J lost 5 bases; unmatched junction nucleotides: 6. The length of the CDR3 is 17 residues. Germline V CDR1 and CDR2: SGHNT, YYREEE (reference sequence).

This chain joins TRBV7-2 and TRBJ2-3, with 8 bases that match TRBD2. After removal of 5 bases from V and 0 bases from J, the junction contained 13 bases not matched to a gene. This CDR3 has 18 amino acids. Germline V gene sequence: CDR1 SGHTA, CDR2 FQGNSA. CDR3 sequence: CASSPRGAGGPSTDTQYF. CDR3 nucleotide sequence: TGTGCCAGCAGCCCGCGGGGGGCGGGAGGACCCAGCACAGATACGCAGTATTTT.

A few counts support this clone. The rearrangement links TRBV7-9 to TRBJ2-2; D is unclear. Trimming shortened V by 5 bases and J by 5 bases, and 15 bases separated the two germline ends. The germline gives CDR1 SEHNR, CDR2 FQNEAQ (reference sequence). The CDR3 length is 15 residues. The CDR3 sequence is CASSRPPGVTGELFF. The CDR3 coding sequence is TGTGCCAGCAGCCGCCCCCCTGGGGTGACCGGGGAGCTGTTTTTT.

This clone appeared a few times. The V gene is TRBV6-1, the J gene TRBJ1-2; 7 nucleotides match TRBD1. J gave up 4 bases and V 3 bases, and 5 bases lay outside the gene matches. CDR1 is MNHNS and CDR2 is SASEGT in the germline V gene. The CDR3 is made up of 14 amino acids. CDR3 bases: TGTGCCAGCAGTGATCGACAGGGTGCCTATGGCTACACCTTC. It encodes CASSDRQGAYGYTF.

CDR3 region: CASRLVRQATGELFF. The DNA for the CDR3 is TGTGCCAGCAGATTGGTTCGACAGGCCACCGGGGAGCTGTTTTTT. The rearrangement links TRBV11-2 to TRBJ2-2; possible D gene TRBD1, 6 bases. Germline assignment: CDR1 SGHAT and CDR2 FQNNGV. V was clipped by 6 bases and J by 4 bases, with 15 bases between them. This CDR3 contains 15 residues.

This clone was detected a few times. The gene calls are TRBV30 and TRBJ2-7, with D possibly TRBD2 on 6 matching bases. The CDR3 spans 16 residues. The V end lost 0 bases, the J end lost 0 bases, and 15 bases lay between the germline ends. Germline CDR1 GTSNPN, CDR2 SVGIG (reference sequence). DNA of the CDR3: TGTGCCTGGAGTGTTGCGGTAAGCGGGTTCTCCTACGAGCAGTACTTC. Protein sequence: CAWSVAVSGFSYEQYF. The full variable domain, in which reference TRBV30 and TRBJ2-7 provide the parts outside the CDR3, is SQTIHQWPATLVQPVGSPLSLECTVEGTSNPNLYWYRQAAGRGLQLLFYSVGIGQISSEVPQNLSASRPQDRQFILSSKKLLLSDSGFYLCAWSVAVSGFSYEQYFGPGTRLTVT.

In its sample, this clone was seen a few times. The chain joins TRBV30 to TRBJ2-3; D remains unclear. There are 14 residues in the CDR3. Germline CDR1 GTSNPN, CDR2 SVGIG (reference sequence). V lost 0 bases and J 1 base, leaving 8 bases between the germline ends. The CDR3 region is CAWSVIARTDTQYF. The CDR3 nucleotides are TGTGCCTGGAGTGTCATCGCCCGCACAGATACGCAGTATTTT.

This chain links TRBV19 with TRBJ2-3; 7 positions agree with TRBD1. The CDR3 contains 13 residues. With 9 bases clipped from V and 1 base from J, the junction kept 4 bases outside the gene matches. Looked up from germline, CDR1 is LNHDA and CDR2 is SQIVND (reference sequence). The CDR3 DNA reads TGTGCCAGCCAAGGGGGCGGCACAGATACGCAGTATTTT. Protein sequence: CASQGGGTDTQYF.